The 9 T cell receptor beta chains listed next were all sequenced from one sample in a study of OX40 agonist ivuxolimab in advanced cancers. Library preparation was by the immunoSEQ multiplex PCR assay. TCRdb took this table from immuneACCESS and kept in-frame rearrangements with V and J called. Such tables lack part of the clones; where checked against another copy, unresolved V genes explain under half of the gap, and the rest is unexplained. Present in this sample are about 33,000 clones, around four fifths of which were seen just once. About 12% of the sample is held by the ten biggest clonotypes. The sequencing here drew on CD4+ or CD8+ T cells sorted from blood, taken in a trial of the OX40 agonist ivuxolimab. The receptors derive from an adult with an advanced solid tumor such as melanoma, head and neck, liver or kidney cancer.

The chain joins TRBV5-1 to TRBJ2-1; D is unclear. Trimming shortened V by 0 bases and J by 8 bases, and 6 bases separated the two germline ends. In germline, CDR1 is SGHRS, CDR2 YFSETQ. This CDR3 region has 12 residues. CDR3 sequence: CASSLAGDEQFF. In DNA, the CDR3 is TGCGCCAGCAGCTTGGCCGGCGATGAGCAGTTCTTC.

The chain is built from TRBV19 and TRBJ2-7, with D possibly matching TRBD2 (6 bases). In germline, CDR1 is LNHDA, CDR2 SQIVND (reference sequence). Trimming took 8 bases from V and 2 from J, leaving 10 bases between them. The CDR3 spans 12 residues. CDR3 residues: CASGPGAYEQYF. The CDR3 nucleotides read TGTGCCAGTGGTCCGGGGGCCTACGAGCAGTACTTC.

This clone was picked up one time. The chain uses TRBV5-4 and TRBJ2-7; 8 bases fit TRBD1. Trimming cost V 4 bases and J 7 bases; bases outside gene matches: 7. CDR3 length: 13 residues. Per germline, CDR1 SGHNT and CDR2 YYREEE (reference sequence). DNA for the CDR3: TGTGCCAGCAGCCTTCAGGGGGCGAGTGAGCAGTACTTC. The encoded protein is CASSLQGASEQYF.

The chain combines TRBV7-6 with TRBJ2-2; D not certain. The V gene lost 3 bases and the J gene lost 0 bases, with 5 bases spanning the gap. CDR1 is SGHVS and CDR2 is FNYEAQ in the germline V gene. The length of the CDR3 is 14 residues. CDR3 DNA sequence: TGTGCCAGCAGCTTCCCAGCGAACACCGGGGAGCTGTTTTTT. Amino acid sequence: CASSFPANTGELFF.

CDR3 in amino acids: CASSEVAESSYEQYF. CDR3 bases: TGTGCCAGCAGTGAAGTTGCGGAGAGCTCCTACGAGCAGTACTTC. The chain links TRBV6-1 to TRBJ2-7; D unresolved. CDR3 length: 15 residues. CDR1 MNHNS and CDR2 SASEGT come from the germline V gene. The V gene lost 1 base and the J gene lost 0 bases, with 10 bases spanning the gap.

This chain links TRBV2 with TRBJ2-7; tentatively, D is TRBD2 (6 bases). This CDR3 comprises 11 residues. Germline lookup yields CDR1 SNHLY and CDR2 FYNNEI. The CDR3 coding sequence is TGTGTGGGGGGAGCCGAACACGAGCAGTACTTC. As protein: CVGGAEHEQYF.

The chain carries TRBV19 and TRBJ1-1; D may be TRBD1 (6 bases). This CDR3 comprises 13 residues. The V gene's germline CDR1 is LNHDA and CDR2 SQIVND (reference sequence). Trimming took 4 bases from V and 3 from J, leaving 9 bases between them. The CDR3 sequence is CASSTTGYTEAFF. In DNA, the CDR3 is TGTGCCAGTAGTACCACAGGGTACACTGAAGCTTTCTTT.

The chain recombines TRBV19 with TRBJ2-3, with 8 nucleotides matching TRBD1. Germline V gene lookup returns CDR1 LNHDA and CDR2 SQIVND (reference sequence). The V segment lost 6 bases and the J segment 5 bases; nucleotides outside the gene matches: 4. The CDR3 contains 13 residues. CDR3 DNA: TGTGCCAGTAGACGACAGGGGTTAGATACGCAGTATTTT. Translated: CASRRQGLDTQYF.

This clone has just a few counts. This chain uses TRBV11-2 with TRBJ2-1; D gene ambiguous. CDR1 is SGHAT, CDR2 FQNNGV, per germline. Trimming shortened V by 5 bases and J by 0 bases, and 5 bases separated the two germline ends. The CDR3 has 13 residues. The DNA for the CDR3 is TGTGCCAGCAGCGCCAGCTCCTACAATGAGCAGTTCTTC. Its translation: CASSASSYNEQFF.